The 29 T cell receptor beta chains given below trace back to one sample, sequenced in a study of T-cell reconstitution after alpha-beta-depleted transplantation in children. As it was prepared, the TCRbeta library received unique molecular identifiers. TCRdb independently ran MiXCR on the PCR reads; one entry per CDR3 protein. Of fewer than 130,000 distinct CDR3 sequences listed, about a tenth are singletons. The sample in question was PBMCs from the stem cell graft donor, obtained from the stem cell graft. The receptors stem from a human donor who donated a stem cell graft to a child with acute lymphoblastic leukemia.

This clonotype was counted ten times or more. The J gene is TRBJ1-2, the V gene TRBV12-3 or TRBV12-4, with D maybe TRBD1 (6 bases). Trimming cost V 5 bases and J 3 bases, with 16 bases left between them. This CDR3 spans 15 amino acids. In DNA, the CDR3 is TGTGCCAGCAGTCAAACCGGGGGGCGTCACTATGGCTACACCTTC. This gives the protein CASSQTGGRHYGYTF.

This clonotype was detected many times. The rearrangement uses TRBV12-3 or TRBV12-4 and TRBJ2-7; 8 bases align to TRBD1. CDR3 length: 15 residues. V lost 5 bases and J lost 7; bases outside the gene matches: 13. For the CDR3, the DNA is TGTGCCAGCAGTAGCAGGGGGCGCCGAGACTGGGAGCAGTACTTC. Residues: CASSSRGRRDWEQYF.

This clonotype showed up many times. The chain combines TRBV13 with TRBJ2-4; 10 bases fit TRBD1. Germline V lookup: CDR1 PRHDT, CDR2 FYEKMQ (reference sequence). This CDR3 spans 14 amino acids. The V gene end was trimmed by 4 bases and the J gene end by 9 bases; junction bases not matched to a gene: 6. The CDR3 loop is CASSSGTGEAIQYF. In DNA form, the CDR3 reads TGTGCCAGCAGCTCCGGGACAGGGGAGGCCATTCAGTACTTC.

This clonotype was found many times. V is TRBV29-1 and J is TRBJ2-1; TRBD2 aligns across 13 bases. Per the germline V gene, CDR1 is SQVTM and CDR2 is ANQGSEA. J gave up 8 bases and V 5 bases, and 6 bases lay outside the gene matches. This CDR3 region has 14 residues. CDR3 nucleotide sequence: TGCAGCGTTCAACTAGCGGGGGGGCCTTATGAGCAGTTCTTC. Translation: CSVQLAGGPYEQFF.

The sample holds many counts of this clonotype. The chain recombines TRBV9 with TRBJ2-2, with D hard to call. The CDR3 runs 13 residues. Deletions cut 0 bases from V and 4 bases from J, with 4 bases between. Germline V lookup: CDR1 SGDLS, CDR2 YYNGEE. The CDR3 here is CASSVVGTGELFF. Written as DNA, the CDR3 is TGTGCCAGCAGCGTAGTTGGCACCGGGGAGCTGTTTTTT.

This clonotype has a count of ten or more. This rearrangement joins TRBV6-2 or TRBV6-3 to TRBJ2-1; 7 bases agree with TRBD1. CDR1 and CDR2 (germline): MNHEY, SVGEGT. The CDR3 is 11 amino acids. J lost 10 bases, V lost 7 bases, and 4 bases had no gene match. The DNA of the CDR3 is TGTGCCAGCACCGACAGGGTAGAGCAGTTCTTC. Its protein is CASTDRVEQFF.

Ten or more counts support this clonotype. V is TRBV29-1 and J is TRBJ1-2; a possible D gene is TRBD1 (5 bases). Per germline, CDR1 SQVTM and CDR2 ANQGSEA. The CDR3 totals 14 residues. Trimming cost V 1 base and J 4 bases, with 13 bases left between them. The CDR3 nucleotides read TGCAGCGTTGAAGTCCGGGGGTCTGGCTATGGCTACACCTTC. Amino acid sequence: CSVEVRGSGYGYTF.

This clonotype was seen many times. V is TRBV7-2 and J is TRBJ1-3; D might be TRBD1 (5 bases). Between the trimmed V and J ends, which lost 2 bases and 0 bases, there was a span of 14 bases. Germline CDR1 is SGHTA and CDR2 is FQGNSA. This CDR3 spans 17 amino acids. CDR3 protein: CASSLPRGGISGNTIYF. DNA of the CDR3: TGTGCCAGCAGCTTACCCCGGGGGGGGATCTCTGGAAACACCATATATTTT. The full variable domain, its missing parts supplied by reference TRBV7-2 and TRBJ1-3, is GAGVSQSPSNKVTEKGKDVELRCDPISGHTALYWYRQSLGQGLEFLIYFQGNSAPDKSGLPSDRFSAERTGGSVSTLTIQRTQQEDSAVYLCASSLPRGGISGNTIYFGEGSWLTVV.

This clonotype showed up many times. The chain links TRBV20-1 to TRBJ2-4; TRBD1 matches 8 bases. In germline, CDR1 is DFQATT, CDR2 SNEGSKA (reference sequence). The junction had 5 bases not matched to a gene; V was cut back by 6 bases and J by 1 base. The CDR3 totals 14 residues. Here the CDR3 DNA reads TGCAGTGCCATCAGGGGGCGCGCCAAAAACATTCAGTACTTC. Its translation: CSAIRGRAKNIQYF.

The V and J genes are TRBV12-3 or TRBV12-4 and TRBJ2-1; 7 nucleotides match TRBD2. The length of the CDR3 is 19 residues. The V segment lost 1 base and the J segment 2 bases; nucleotides outside the gene matches: 14. The CDR3 region has the DNA TGTGCCAGCAGTTTAGATTTTGGGGGGGGGGAGGCCACCTACAATGAGCAGTTCTTC. Translated, it gives CASSLDFGGGEATYNEQFF.

This clonotype appeared many times. The rearrangement uses TRBV20-1 and TRBJ1-4, with D maybe TRBD1 (5 bases). This CDR3 comprises 14 residues. The V gene lost 1 base and the J gene lost 10 bases, with 16 bases spanning the gap. CDR1 and CDR2 from the germline V gene are DFQATT and SNEGSKA (reference sequence). CDR3 bases: TGCAGTGCTAGAGGCCCGGACACGGGGTTAAAACTGTTTTTT. Amino acids: CSARGPDTGLKLFF.

This clonotype was found many times. This sequence joins TRBV27 and TRBJ2-5; D gene unclear. The CDR3 consists of 14 residues. V lost 3 bases, J lost 0 bases, and 8 bases lay in between. Germline V CDR1 and CDR2: MNHEY, SMNVEV (reference sequence). CDR3: CASSFDQYQETQYF. In DNA form, the CDR3 reads TGTGCCAGCAGTTTTGACCAGTACCAAGAGACCCAGTACTTC.

This clonotype was picked up many times. The genes are TRBV25-1 and TRBJ1-3; D gene ambiguous. V was pared by 1 base and J by 2 bases, with 9 bases between. The CDR3 loop spans 15 amino acids. The germline V gene encodes CDR1 MGHDK and CDR2 SYGVNS. CDR3 DNA: TGTGCCAGCAGTGAATTCGGGCAGCCTGGAAACACCATATATTTT. Translating gives CASSEFGQPGNTIYF.

There are many counts of this clonotype. CDR3 DNA: TGCAGTGCTAGAAACTCGGGGCAGGGGAGCAATCAGCCCCAGCATTTT. Protein product: CSARNSGQGSNQPQHF. J is TRBJ1-5 and V is TRBV20-1; tentative D call: TRBD1 (6 bases). The CDR3 totals 16 residues. Trimming cost V 2 bases and J 1 base, with 15 bases left between them. CDR1 and CDR2 from the germline V gene are DFQATT and SNEGSKA (reference sequence).

This clonotype has at least ten counts. This chain uses TRBV15 with TRBJ2-1; 7 bases agree with TRBD2. The CDR3 is 15 residues long. The germline V gene has CDR1 LNHNV and CDR2 YYDKDF (reference sequence). The junction had 9 bases not matched to a gene; V was cut back by 4 bases and J by 6 bases. Here the CDR3 DNA reads TGTGCCACCAGCATCGGACCGGGAGGTATCAATGAGCAGTTCTTC. This gives the protein CATSIGPGGINEQFF.

This clonotype was seen at least ten times. The chain recombines TRBV12-3 or TRBV12-4 with TRBJ1-3; TRBD1 might be the D (5 bases). This CDR3 contains 14 residues. The V and J ends lost 6 bases and 5 bases respectively, with 14 bases between them. The CDR3 spells CASSRGDLRNTIYF. The CDR3 DNA is TGTGCCAGCAGCCGCGGGGACCTACGAAACACCATATATTTT.

In this sample, this clonotype turned up a few times. CDR3 in DNA: TGTGCCTGGAGGGGTCACGGGGAGCTCAACGAGCAGTACTTC. It is translated as CAWRGHGELNEQYF. The chain combines TRBV30 with TRBJ2-7; D is perhaps TRBD2 (5 bases). CDR3 length equals 14 residues. Trimming cost V 3 bases and J 5 bases, with 17 bases left between them. Germline CDR1 reads GTSNPN; CDR2 reads SVGIG (reference sequence). Filled out from reference TRBV30 and TRBJ2-7, the complete variable domain reads SQTIHQWPATLVQPVGSPLSLECTVEGTSNPNLYWYRQAAGRGLQLLFYSVGIGQISSEVPQNLSASRPQDRQFILSSKKLLLSDSGFYLCAWRGHGELNEQYFGPGTRLTVT.

This clonotype came up many times. The gene calls are TRBV12-3 or TRBV12-4 and TRBJ2-7, with D perhaps TRBD2 (6 bases). V gave up 4 bases and J gave up 0 bases, with 10 bases separating them. The CDR3 runs 14 residues. This CDR3 reads CASSSYGSSYEQYF. CDR3 sequence (DNA): TGTGCCAGCAGTTCCTACGGGAGCTCCTACGAGCAGTACTTC.

This clonotype was seen repeatedly, ten times or more. The V gene is TRBV6-8, the J gene TRBJ1-6; D unresolved. This CDR3 comprises 13 residues. V was cut by 5 bases and J by 10 bases, with 12 bases left in between. Germline CDR1 MNHGY, CDR2 SAAAGT. CDR3 protein: CASSAQVGSPLHF. The CDR3 region has the DNA TGTGCCAGCAGTGCGCAGGTTGGGTCACCCCTCCACTTT.

This clonotype was recorded at least ten times. This sequence joins TRBV5-5 and TRBJ2-7; the D is unclear. CDR3 length: 16 residues. From germline, CDR1 is SGHKS and CDR2 YYEKEE (reference sequence). The germline V and J ends were trimmed by 1 base and 5 bases, with 19 bases remaining between them. The CDR3 reads CASSLSLLIARNEQYF. The CDR3 bases are TGTGCCAGCAGCTTGAGTCTCCTGATAGCCCGGAACGAGCAGTACTTC.

This clonotype was observed many times. V usage is TRBV7-8 and J usage is TRBJ2-7; the match to TRBD2 covers 8 bases. From germline, CDR1 is SGHVS and CDR2 FQNEAQ. J lost 2 bases, V lost 9 bases, and 6 bases had no gene match. The CDR3 is 13 amino acids. DNA for the CDR3: TGTGCCAGTCGGGGGGGGCGGACCTACGAGCAGTACTTC. Protein sequence: CASRGGRTYEQYF.

This clonotype was observed many times. J is TRBJ1-1 and V is TRBV11-2; the D is unclear. V dropped 1 base and J dropped 9 bases, with 18 bases sitting between them. This CDR3 comprises 15 residues. The germline V gene encodes CDR1 SGHAT and CDR2 FQNNGV. The CDR3 bases are TGTGCCAGCAGCTTAGTTGCCGACGTTGGAGGGAAAGCTTTCTTT. Its translation is CASSLVADVGGKAFF.

This clonotype was observed at least ten times. The V and J genes are TRBV20-1 and TRBJ2-7; D is unresolved. The CDR3 length is 13 residues. V was trimmed by 4 bases and J by 2 bases, leaving 12 bases between them. Germline CDR1 is DFQATT and CDR2 is SNEGSKA (reference sequence). The CDR3 DNA reads TGCAGTGCTATTGTTACGTTTCCCTACGAGCAGTACTTC. It translates to CSAIVTFPYEQYF.

On this clonotype: A read error is possible here, since a much larger clone lies one base away. V and J are TRBV5-1 and TRBJ2-3; D could derive from TRBD1 or TRBD2 (5 bases each). Between the trimmed V and J ends, which lost 3 bases and 3 bases, there was a span of 17 bases. Germline loops: CDR1 SGHRS, CDR2 YFSETQ. This CDR3 has 16 residues. CDR3 sequence (DNA): TGCGCCAGCAGCTGGGGGACGTGGGTTAGTACAGATACGCAGTATTTT. Its translation: CASSWGTWVSTDTQYF.

This clonotype showed up many times. The chain's CDR3 is CATSALDRVSWGELFF. The CDR3 DNA is TGTGCCACCAGCGCTTTGGACAGGGTTTCTTGGGGGGAGCTGTTTTTT. The chain is built from TRBV15 and TRBJ2-2; 8 positions agree with TRBD1. CDR1 and CDR2 (germline): LNHNV, YYDKDF (reference sequence). Trimming at V came to 5 bases and at J to 8 bases, leaving 13 bases not matched to a gene. This CDR3 has 16 residues.

This clonotype was counted ten times or more. The rearrangement joins TRBV3-1 to TRBJ2-7; D perhaps matches TRBD2 (5 bases). Per the germline V gene, CDR1 is LGHDT and CDR2 is YNNKEL (reference sequence). The V end was cut by 6 bases, the J end by 6 bases, with 21 bases between. The CDR3 consists of 15 residues. The CDR3 bases are TGTGCCAGCAGACCCGGGGTCAACCAAGCCGGCGAGCAGTACTTC. Amino acids: CASRPGVNQAGEQYF.

This clonotype was picked up many times. In DNA form, the CDR3 reads TGTGCCAGCCGCCAATGGCGGACGAACACCGGGGAGCTGTTTTTT. Protein sequence: CASRQWRTNTGELFF. The V gene is TRBV5-5, the J gene TRBJ2-2; no firm D call. The CDR3 sequence is 15 residues long. Per germline, CDR1 SGHKS and CDR2 YYEKEE (reference sequence). V was clipped by 7 bases and J by 0 bases, with 13 bases between them.

The sample holds many counts of this clonotype. This chain joins TRBV27 and TRBJ2-3; D unresolved. The length of the CDR3 is 16 residues. Germline V CDR1 and CDR2: MNHEY, SMNVEV (reference sequence). Trimming took 7 bases from V and 2 from J, leaving 19 bases between them. CDR3 bases: TGTGCCAGCACTCCACCCTTTCGGATCCACACAGATACGCAGTATTTT. It codes for CASTPPFRIHTDTQYF.

This clonotype was seen repeatedly, ten times or more. V and J are TRBV4-3 and TRBJ1-1; 7 bases line up with TRBD1. V trimming: 0 bases; J trimming: 8 bases; junction bases outside the gene matches: 6. The germline V gene has CDR1 LGHNA and CDR2 YSLEER. The length of the CDR3 is 14 residues. CDR3 region: CASSQDHRDSEAFF. The CDR3, as DNA: TGCGCCAGCAGCCAAGATCATAGGGACAGCGAAGCTTTCTTT.